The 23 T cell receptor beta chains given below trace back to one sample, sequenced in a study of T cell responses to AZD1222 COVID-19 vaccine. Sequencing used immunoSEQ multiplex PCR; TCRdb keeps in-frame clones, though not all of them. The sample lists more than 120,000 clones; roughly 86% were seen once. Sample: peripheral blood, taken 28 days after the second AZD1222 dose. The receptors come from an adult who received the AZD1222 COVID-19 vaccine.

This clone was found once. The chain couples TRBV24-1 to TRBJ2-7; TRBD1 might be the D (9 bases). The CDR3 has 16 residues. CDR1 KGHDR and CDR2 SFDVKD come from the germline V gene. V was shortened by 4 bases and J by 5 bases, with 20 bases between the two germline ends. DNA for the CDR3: TGTGCCACCAGTGACCCGGGGGGGGACAGGGTCCACGAGCAGTACTTC. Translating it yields CATSDPGGDRVHEQYF.

The CDR3 is CAWSGTASNYGYTF. CDR3 DNA: TGTGCCTGGAGCGGGACAGCTTCTAACTATGGCTACACCTTC. V and J are TRBV30 and TRBJ1-2, with 7 bases lining up with TRBD1. The CDR3 spans 14 residues. With V trimmed by 3 bases and J by 0 bases, 4 bases remained unmatched. Germline CDR1 reads GTSNPN; CDR2 reads SVGIG (reference sequence).

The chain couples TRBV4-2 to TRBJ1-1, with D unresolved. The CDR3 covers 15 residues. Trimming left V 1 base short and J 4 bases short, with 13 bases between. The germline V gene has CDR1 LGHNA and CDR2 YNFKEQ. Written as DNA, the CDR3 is TGTGCCAGCAGCCAAGCTTCTGCATTAGGCACTGAAGCTTTCTTT. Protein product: CASSQASALGTEAFF.

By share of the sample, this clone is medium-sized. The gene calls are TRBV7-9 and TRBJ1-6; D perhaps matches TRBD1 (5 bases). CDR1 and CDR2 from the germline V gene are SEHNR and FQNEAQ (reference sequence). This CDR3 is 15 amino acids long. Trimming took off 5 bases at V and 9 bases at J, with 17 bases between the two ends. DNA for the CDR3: TGTGCCAGCAGCCAGATGGATCGGGGGTTTTCACCCCTCCACTTT. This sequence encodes CASSQMDRGFSPLHF.

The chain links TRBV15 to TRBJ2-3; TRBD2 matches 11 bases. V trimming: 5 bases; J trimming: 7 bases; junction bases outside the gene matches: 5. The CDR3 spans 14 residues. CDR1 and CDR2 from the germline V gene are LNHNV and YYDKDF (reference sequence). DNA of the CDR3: TGTGCCACCAGCTCATTAGCGGGGGGGCATACGCAGTATTTT. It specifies CATSSLAGGHTQYF. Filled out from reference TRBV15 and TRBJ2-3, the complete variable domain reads DAMVIQNPRYQVTQFGKPVTLSCSQTLNHNVMYWYQQKSSQAPKLLFHYYDKDFNNEADTPDNFQSRRPNTSFCFLDIRSPGLGDTAMYLCATSSLAGGHTQYFGPGTRLTVL.

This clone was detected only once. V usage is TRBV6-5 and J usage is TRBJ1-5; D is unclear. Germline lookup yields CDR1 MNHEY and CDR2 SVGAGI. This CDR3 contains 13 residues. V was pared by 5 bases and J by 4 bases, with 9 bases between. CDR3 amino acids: CASSPAPNQPQHF. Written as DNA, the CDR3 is TGTGCCAGCAGTCCCGCGCCTAATCAGCCCCAGCATTTT.

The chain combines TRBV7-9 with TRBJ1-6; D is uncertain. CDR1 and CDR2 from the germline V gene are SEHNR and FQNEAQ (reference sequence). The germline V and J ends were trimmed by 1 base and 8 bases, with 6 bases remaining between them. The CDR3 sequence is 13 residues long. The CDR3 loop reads CASSLEWDSPLHF. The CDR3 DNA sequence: TGTGCCAGCAGCTTAGAGTGGGATTCACCCCTCCACTTT.

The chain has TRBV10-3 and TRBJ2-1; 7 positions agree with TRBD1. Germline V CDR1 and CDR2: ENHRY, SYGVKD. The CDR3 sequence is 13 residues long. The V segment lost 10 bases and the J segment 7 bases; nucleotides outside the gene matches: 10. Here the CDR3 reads CATSRQGENEQFF. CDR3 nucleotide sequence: TGTGCCACCTCAAGACAGGGTGAGAATGAGCAGTTCTTC.

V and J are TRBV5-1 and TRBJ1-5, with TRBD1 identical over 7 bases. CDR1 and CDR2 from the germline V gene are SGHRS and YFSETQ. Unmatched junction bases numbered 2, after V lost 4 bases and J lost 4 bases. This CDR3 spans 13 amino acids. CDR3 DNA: TGCGCCAGCAGCCCGACAGGGAATCAGCCCCAGCATTTT. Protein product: CASSPTGNQPQHF. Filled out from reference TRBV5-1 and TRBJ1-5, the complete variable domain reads KAGVTQTPRYLIKTRGQQVTLSCSPISGHRSVSWYQQTPGQGLQFLFEYFSETQRNKGNFPGRFSGRQFSNSRSEMNVSTLELGDSALYLCASSPTGNQPQHFGDGTRLSIL.

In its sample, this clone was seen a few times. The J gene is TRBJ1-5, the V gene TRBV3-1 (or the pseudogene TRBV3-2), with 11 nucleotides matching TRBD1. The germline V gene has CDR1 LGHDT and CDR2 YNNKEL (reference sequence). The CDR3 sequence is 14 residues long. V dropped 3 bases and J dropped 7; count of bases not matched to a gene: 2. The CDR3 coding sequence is TGTGCCAGCAGCCAGGGACAGGGGGACCAGCCCCAGCATTTT. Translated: CASSQGQGDQPQHF.

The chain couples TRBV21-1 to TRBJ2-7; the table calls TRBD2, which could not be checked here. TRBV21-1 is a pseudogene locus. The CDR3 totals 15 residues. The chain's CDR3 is CASSSRRDGTYEQYF. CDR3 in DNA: TGTGCCAGCAGCAGTCGGAGGGACGGTACCTACGAGCAGTACTTC.

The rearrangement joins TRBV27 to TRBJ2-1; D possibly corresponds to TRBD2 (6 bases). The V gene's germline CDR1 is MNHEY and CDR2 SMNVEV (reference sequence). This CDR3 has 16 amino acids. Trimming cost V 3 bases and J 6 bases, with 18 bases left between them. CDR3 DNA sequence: TGTGCCAGCAGTTTTATGGGTGAGGGAGGATTCAATGAGCAGTTCTTC. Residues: CASSFMGEGGFNEQFF.

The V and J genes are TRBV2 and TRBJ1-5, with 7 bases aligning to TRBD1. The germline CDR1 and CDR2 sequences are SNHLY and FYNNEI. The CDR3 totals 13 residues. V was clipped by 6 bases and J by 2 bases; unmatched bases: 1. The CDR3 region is CASRDRGNQPQHF. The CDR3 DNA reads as TGTGCCAGCAGAGACAGGGGCAATCAGCCCCAGCATTTT.

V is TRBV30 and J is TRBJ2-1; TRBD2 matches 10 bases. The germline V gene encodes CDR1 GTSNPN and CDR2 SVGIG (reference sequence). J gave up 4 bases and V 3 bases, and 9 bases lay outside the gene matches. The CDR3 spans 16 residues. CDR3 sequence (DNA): TGTGCCTGGAGCGAAGCGGGAGGGCCGGGGTACAATGAGCAGTTCTTC. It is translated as CAWSEAGGPGYNEQFF.

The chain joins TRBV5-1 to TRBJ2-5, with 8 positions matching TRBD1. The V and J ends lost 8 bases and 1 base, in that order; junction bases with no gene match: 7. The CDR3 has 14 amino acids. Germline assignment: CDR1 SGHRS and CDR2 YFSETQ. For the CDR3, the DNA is TGCGCCAGTAGCAGGGGGACAGGCCAAGAGACCCAGTACTTC. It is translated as CASSRGTGQETQYF.

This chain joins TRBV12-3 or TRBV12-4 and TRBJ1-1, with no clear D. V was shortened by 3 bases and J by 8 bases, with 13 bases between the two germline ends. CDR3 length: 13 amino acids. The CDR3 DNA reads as TGTGCCAGCAGTTTGTCAGGCCAAGAGGAAGCTTTCTTT. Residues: CASSLSGQEEAFF.

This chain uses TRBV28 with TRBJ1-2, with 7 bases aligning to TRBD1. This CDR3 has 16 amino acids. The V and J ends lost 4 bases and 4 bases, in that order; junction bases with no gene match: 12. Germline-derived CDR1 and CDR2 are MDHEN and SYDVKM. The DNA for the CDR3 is TGTGCCAGCAGTTCGGCAGGGGGTAACGGGGGCTATGGCTACACCTTC. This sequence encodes CASSSAGGNGGYGYTF.

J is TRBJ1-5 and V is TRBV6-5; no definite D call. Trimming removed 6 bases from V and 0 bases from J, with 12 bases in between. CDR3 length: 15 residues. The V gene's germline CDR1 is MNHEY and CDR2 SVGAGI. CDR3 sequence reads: CASSLGEYSNQPQHF. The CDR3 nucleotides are TGTGCCAGCAGCCTTGGGGAGTATAGCAATCAGCCCCAGCATTTT.

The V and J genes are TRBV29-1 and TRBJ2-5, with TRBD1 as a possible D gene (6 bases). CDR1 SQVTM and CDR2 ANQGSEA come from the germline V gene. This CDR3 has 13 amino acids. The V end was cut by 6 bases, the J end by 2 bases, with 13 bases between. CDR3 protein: CSVAGTQQETQYF. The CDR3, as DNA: TGCAGCGTAGCCGGGACACAACAAGAGACCCAGTACTTC.

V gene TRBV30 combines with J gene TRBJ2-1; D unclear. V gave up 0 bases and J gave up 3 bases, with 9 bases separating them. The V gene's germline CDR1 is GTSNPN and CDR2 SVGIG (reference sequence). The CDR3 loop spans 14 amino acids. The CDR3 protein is CAWSVALVYNEQFF. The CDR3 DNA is TGTGCCTGGAGTGTAGCCCTAGTCTACAATGAGCAGTTCTTC.

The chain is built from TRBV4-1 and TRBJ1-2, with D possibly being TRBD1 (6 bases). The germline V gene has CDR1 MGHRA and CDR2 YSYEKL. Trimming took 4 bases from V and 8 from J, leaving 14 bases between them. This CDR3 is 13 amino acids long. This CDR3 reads CASSLRDNRGYTF. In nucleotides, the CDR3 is TGCGCCAGCAGCCTACGGGACAATCGGGGCTACACCTTC.

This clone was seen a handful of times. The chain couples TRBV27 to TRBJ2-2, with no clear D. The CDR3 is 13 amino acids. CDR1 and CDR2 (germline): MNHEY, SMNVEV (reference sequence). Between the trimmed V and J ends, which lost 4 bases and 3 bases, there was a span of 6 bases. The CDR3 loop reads CASSSGHTGELFF. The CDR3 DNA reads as TGTGCCAGCAGTTCTGGACACACCGGGGAGCTGTTTTTT.

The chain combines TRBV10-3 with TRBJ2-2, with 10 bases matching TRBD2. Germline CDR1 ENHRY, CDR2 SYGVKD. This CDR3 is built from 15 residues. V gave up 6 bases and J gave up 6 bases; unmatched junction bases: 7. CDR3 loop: CAISRAGGTPGELFF. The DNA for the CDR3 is TGTGCCATCAGCCGAGCGGGAGGGACGCCCGGGGAGCTGTTTTTT.